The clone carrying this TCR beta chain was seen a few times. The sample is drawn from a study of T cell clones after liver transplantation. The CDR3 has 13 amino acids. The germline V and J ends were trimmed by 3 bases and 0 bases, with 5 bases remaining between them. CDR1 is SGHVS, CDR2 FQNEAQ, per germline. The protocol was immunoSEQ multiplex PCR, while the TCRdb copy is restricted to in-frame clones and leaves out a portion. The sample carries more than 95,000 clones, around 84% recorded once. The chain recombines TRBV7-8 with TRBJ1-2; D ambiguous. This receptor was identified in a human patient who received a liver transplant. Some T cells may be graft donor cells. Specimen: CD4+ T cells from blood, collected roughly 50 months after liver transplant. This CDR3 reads CASSFGANYGYTF. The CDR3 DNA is TGTGCCAGCAGCTTTGGAGCTAACTATGGCTACACCTTC.